This passage covers 9 T cell receptor beta chains from one sample sequenced in a study of blood T cell repertoires in COVID-19. Assay: immunoSEQ multiplex PCR; the TCRdb copy retains only in-frame clones and omits some. The repertoire holds tens of thousands of clones, with approximately 92% as singletons. Specimen: peripheral blood. These receptors came from a man aged 25 to 45 with active or convalescent COVID-19.

The rearrangement uses TRBV4-2 and TRBJ2-6, with TRBD1 identical over 7 bases. This CDR3 has 15 amino acids. Germline lookup yields CDR1 LGHNA and CDR2 YNFKEQ. J was trimmed by 2 bases and V by 4 bases; bases with no gene match: 2. CDR3 bases: TGTGCCAGCAGCCCGACAGGGACTGGGGCCAACGTCCTGACTTTC. Amino acids: CASSPTGTGANVLTF.

J is TRBJ2-1 and V is TRBV9; 16 bases align to TRBD2. CDR1 and CDR2 from the germline V gene are SGDLS and YYNGEE. Losses at the gene ends were 0 bases for V and 2 bases for J; bases not matched to a gene: 8. This CDR3 contains 20 residues. Here the CDR3 DNA reads TGTGCCAGCAGCGTAGTAGGACGGGGGACTAGCGGGAGGGCCTACAATGAGCAGTTCTTC. This gives the protein CASSVVGRGTSGRAYNEQFF.

The genes are TRBV27 and TRBJ2-2; tentatively, D is TRBD2 (5 bases). V lost 0 bases and J lost 3, with 20 bases in between. The CDR3 spans 19 residues. The V gene's germline CDR1 is MNHEY and CDR2 SMNVEV (reference sequence). The CDR3 sequence: CASSLSVRVSGSDTGELFF. Here the CDR3 DNA reads TGTGCCAGCAGTTTATCGGTTCGGGTATCGGGGTCCGACACCGGGGAGCTGTTTTTT.

This sequence joins TRBV24-1 and TRBJ2-3; 9 bases are shared with TRBD2. From germline, CDR1 is KGHDR and CDR2 SFDVKD. The ends lost 2 bases at V and 6 bases at J; junction bases unmatched: 5. The CDR3 is made up of 15 amino acids. Written as DNA, the CDR3 is TGTGCCACCAGTGATTATGCGGGGGGGCTCGATACGCAGTATTTT. It codes for CATSDYAGGLDTQYF.

The chain joins TRBV4-3 to TRBJ1-2; 11 positions agree with TRBD1. The length of the CDR3 is 18 residues. With V trimmed by 4 bases and J by 7 bases, 17 bases remained unmatched. Germline-derived CDR1 and CDR2 are LGHNA and YSLEER. CDR3 nucleotide sequence: TGCGCCAGCAGCCTTCACTTTTCGGGGACAGGGGGTAGCGGTGGCTACACCTTC. Translating it yields CASSLHFSGTGGSGGYTF.

V is TRBV29-1 and J is TRBJ1-1; no reliable D call. Trimming stripped 4 bases from V and 2 bases from J, with 8 bases between. From germline, CDR1 is SQVTM and CDR2 ANQGSEA. This CDR3 region has 12 residues. Here the CDR3 DNA reads TGCAGCGTTGGAGGGAGTAACACTGAAGCTTTCTTT. Residues: CSVGGSNTEAFF.

In this sample, this clone turned up once. The V gene is TRBV7-2, the J gene TRBJ1-1, with D possibly TRBD1 on 5 matching bases. CDR1 SGHTA and CDR2 FQGNSA come from the germline V gene. The V end lost 3 bases, the J end lost 0 bases, and 8 bases lay between the germline ends. The CDR3 covers 14 residues. This chain's CDR3 is CASSFDRVNTEAFF. Written as DNA, the CDR3 is TGTGCCAGCAGCTTTGACAGAGTGAACACTGAAGCTTTCTTT.

This clone has a handful of counts. The chain carries TRBV3-1 (or the pseudogene TRBV3-2) and TRBJ1-2; TRBD1 agrees at 8 bases. This CDR3 contains 15 residues. From germline, CDR1 is LGHDT and CDR2 YNNKEL (reference sequence). V lost 4 bases, J lost 2 bases, and 6 bases stayed unmatched. The CDR3 sequence is CASSLRTGRNYGYTF. The CDR3 DNA sequence: TGTGCCAGCAGCCTCCGGACAGGGAGGAACTATGGCTACACCTTC.

The chain employs TRBV5-3 and TRBJ2-7; 10 bases are a match to TRBD2. TRBV5-3 falls under the ORF class, with uncertain function. The CDR3 consists of 15 residues. After removal of 0 bases from V and 0 bases from J, the junction contained 0 bases not matched to a gene. The CDR3 coding sequence is TGTGCCAGAAGCTTGGCTAGCGGGAGCTCCTACGAGCAGTACGTC. Its translation is CARSLASGSSYEQYV.